This is a list of T cell receptor beta chains from one sample in a study of CD8+ T cells in alopecia areata. Profiled with immunoSEQ multiplex PCR; TCRdb holds only in-frame clones, not every one. Among fewer than 100,000 clones listed, roughly 47% were seen once. The sequenced sample consisted of CD4+ T cells sorted from blood. The source is a human donor with alopecia areata. CDR3s include the opening cysteine and the closing phenylalanine or tryptophan. D genes are given only for firm matches. Only part of the rows carry a size: once, few, many, or a class if the clone is expanded.

clone_size	v_call	d_call	j_call	cdr3_nt	cdr3_aa
NA	TRBV11-2	NA	TRBJ1-6	TGTGCCAGCAGCCCCAACAGCTGGAGCTCCTATAATTCACCCCTCCACTTT	CASSPNSWSSYNSPLHF
few	TRBV10-3	TRBD1	TRBJ2-7	TGTGCCACAATTCGGGGACAGGGAGGGATGGAGCAGTACTTC	CATIRGQGGMEQYF
NA	TRBV5-4	TRBD1	TRBJ2-4	TGTGCCAGCAGCCTTGAACCCACAGGGGCAGCCAAAAACATTCAGTACTTC	CASSLEPTGAAKNIQYF
NA	TRBV29-1	NA	TRBJ1-1	TGCAGCGTTGTGGCTAGACAGAGTAACACTGAAGCTTTCTTT	CSVVARQSNTEAFF
NA	TRBV30	TRBD2	TRBJ2-1	TGTGCCTGGGGACCGGGACTAGCGATCTACAATGAGCAGTTCTTC	CAWGPGLAIYNEQFF
NA	TRBV5-4	TRBD1	TRBJ2-2	TGTGCCAGCAGCTTGGGGGACAGCAACACCGGGGAGCTGTTTTTT	CASSLGDSNTGELFF
NA	TRBV2	NA	TRBJ1-6	TGTGCCAGCAGTGAGCGGGGAGATAATTCACCCCTCCACTTT	CASSERGDNSPLHF
NA	TRBV29-1	NA	TRBJ2-5	TGCAGCGTCGAAGCAGGGTTGGGAGAGACCCAGTACTTC	CSVEAGLGETQYF
few	TRBV29-1	NA	TRBJ2-3	TGCAGCGCCGGACTTTTACGTGACGATACGCAGTATTTT	CSAGLLRDDTQYF
NA	TRBV29-1	TRBD2	TRBJ2-1	TGCAGCGTCCCACGACTAGCGGGAGGCAATGAGCAGTTCTTC	CSVPRLAGGNEQFF
NA	TRBV6-6	NA	TRBJ2-7	TGTGCCAGCAACCGCGGGCGGGGCGACTCCTACGAGCAGTACTTC	CASNRGRGDSYEQYF
NA	TRBV29-1	NA	TRBJ2-7	TGCAGCGTTGAAGATTTAAAGGGGTGGCAGTACTTC	CSVEDLKGWQYF
few	TRBV13	TRBD1	TRBJ2-7	TGTGCCAGCAGCTTAAGTGGGACAGTCTACGAGCAGTACTTC	CASSLSGTVYEQYF
NA	TRBV11-3	NA	TRBJ2-5	TGTGCCAGCAGCATGACCACTGGGGGCCAGTACTTC	CASSMTTGGQYF
once	TRBV5-1	NA	TRBJ2-1	TGCGCCAGCAGCTCTAGAACAGGGAATGAGCAGTTCTTC	CASSSRTGNEQFF
few	TRBV18	TRBD1	TRBJ2-7	TGTGCCAGCTCACCCCGGGACAGGGAATACTACGAGCAGTACTTC	CASSPRDREYYEQYF
NA	TRBV9	NA	TRBJ2-3	TGTGCCAGCAGCGTAAAACCTACAGATACGCAGTATTTT	CASSVKPTDTQYF
few	TRBV7-3	TRBD1	TRBJ2-1	TGTGCCAGCAGCGGGGGACAGGGGAAACACAATGAGCAGTTCTTC	CASSGGQGKHNEQFF
NA	TRBV4-2	NA	TRBJ1-4	TGTGCCAGCAGCTACGGCCTTCGTGAAAAACTGTTTTTT	CASSYGLREKLFF
few	TRBV7-9	TRBD1	TRBJ2-1	TGTGCCAGCAGCCGGGGACAGAGCTCCTACAATGAGCAGTTCTTC	CASSRGQSSYNEQFF
NA	TRBV29-1	NA	TRBJ1-2	TGCAGCGTCCAGGGAATTGGTAGGAACGGCTACACCTTC	CSVQGIGRNGYTF
NA	TRBV30	NA	TRBJ1-1	TGTGCCTGGAGTGGTCAGGCAGACACTGAAGCTTTCTTT	CAWSGQADTEAFF
few	TRBV7-2	TRBD1	TRBJ2-1	TGTGCCAGCCGCTCCGGGACAGGAGTATACAATGAGCAGTTCTTC	CASRSGTGVYNEQFF
NA	TRBV28	NA	TRBJ1-2	TGTGCCACTCAACCGAGTTACTATGGCTACACCTTC	CATQPSYYGYTF
NA	TRBV7-2	NA	TRBJ2-3	TGTGCCAGCAGCAATCCCGGCGGGCGCAGACTTTTT	CASSNPGGRRLF
NA	TRBV7-2	NA	TRBJ1-2	TGTGCCAGCAGCTTAGCGGGGGACCCGAGGAGCTATGGCTACACCTTC	CASSLAGDPRSYGYTF
few	TRBV29-1	NA	TRBJ1-1	TGCAGCGCCATCAAGAAATTTATGGCTGAAGCTTTCTTT	CSAIKKFMAEAFF
NA	TRBV28	TRBD1	TRBJ2-7	TGTGCCGAGTCCGGGACAGGGCCCCACGAGCAGTACTTC	CAESGTGPHEQYF
NA	TRBV20-1	NA	TRBJ1-4	TGCAGTGCTAGCGATAATGAAAAACTGTTTTTT	CSASDNEKLFF
NA	TRBV30	NA	TRBJ2-7	TGTGCCTGGACCCGACAGAACGAGCAGTACTTC	CAWTRQNEQYF
few	TRBV30	NA	TRBJ2-2	TGTGCCTGGAGGCCGGAATTCACCGGGGAGCTGTTTTTT	CAWRPEFTGELFF
NA	TRBV6-5	NA	TRBJ1-6	TGTGCCAGCAGTTACGGACTTGTCTCACCCCTCCACTTT	CASSYGLVSPLHF
few	TRBV29-1	NA	TRBJ1-3	TGCAGCGTTGAAGATACAAGAAACACCATATATTTT	CSVEDTRNTIYF
once	TRBV29-1	NA	TRBJ2-1	TGCAGCATAGGGACACAATACAATGAGCAGTTCTTC	CSIGTQYNEQFF